This T cell receptor beta chain was observed in a study of high-grade serous ovarian cancer treatment subgroups. On the study more broadly: Samples averaged approximately 15,000 reads and about 7,100 unique TCR beta rearrangements.

Only in-frame clones appear in the TCRdb table, and some are missing; sequencing was by immunoSEQ multiplex PCR. The sample carries 15,000 to 20,000 clones, around 79% recorded once. Tumor samples were obtained before definitive surgery or chemotherapy. On this clone: Its antigen is not known.

The CDR3 is 16 amino acids. CDR1 and CDR2 from the germline V gene are SGHTA and FQGNSA. Study-level findings and limits: Higher neoantigen levels went with greater TCR clonal relatedness. Same-patient tumor repertoires overlapped at about 0.11 to 0.85; different patients barely overlapped. Bulk tumor TCR sequencing gave no spatial information.

The receptor's source is a human donor with high-grade serous ovarian cancer. The chain has TRBV7-2 and TRBJ2-5; possible D gene TRBD2, 5 bases. The DNA end is a closer match to TRBJ2-7, so the J assignment may be wrong. Material for sequencing was tumor tissue. The CDR3 reads CASSLGSRAAGYEQYF. CDR3 sequence (DNA): TGTGCCAGCAGCTTAGGATCCAGAGCGGCAGGCTACGAGCAGTACTTC.